The source of this T cell receptor beta chain is a study of Graves' ophthalmopathy and Graves' hyperthyroidism. Investigators amplified TCR beta CDR3 regions from RNA transcripts. First-round RT-PCR employed HTBI primers, with a second-round multiplex PCR after it. TCRdb itself ran the multiplex PCR reads through MiXCR, one entry per CDR3 protein. The table has 660,000 or so distinct CDR3 sequences, over 40% seen once. J was trimmed by 2 bases and V by 5 bases; bases with no gene match: 4. Germline V gene data show CDR1 as SGHRS and CDR2 as YFSETQ. CDR3 length: 15 amino acids. The table lists this clonotype with many counts.

Sequenced: peripheral blood. The clonotype was recovered from an adult man with Graves' ophthalmopathy. The chain is built from TRBV5-1 and TRBJ1-3; TRBD1 agrees at 10 bases. The DNA of the CDR3 is TGCGCCAGCAGTACTGGACAGGGGGCTGGAAACACCATATATTTT. It translates to CASSTGQGAGNTIYF.